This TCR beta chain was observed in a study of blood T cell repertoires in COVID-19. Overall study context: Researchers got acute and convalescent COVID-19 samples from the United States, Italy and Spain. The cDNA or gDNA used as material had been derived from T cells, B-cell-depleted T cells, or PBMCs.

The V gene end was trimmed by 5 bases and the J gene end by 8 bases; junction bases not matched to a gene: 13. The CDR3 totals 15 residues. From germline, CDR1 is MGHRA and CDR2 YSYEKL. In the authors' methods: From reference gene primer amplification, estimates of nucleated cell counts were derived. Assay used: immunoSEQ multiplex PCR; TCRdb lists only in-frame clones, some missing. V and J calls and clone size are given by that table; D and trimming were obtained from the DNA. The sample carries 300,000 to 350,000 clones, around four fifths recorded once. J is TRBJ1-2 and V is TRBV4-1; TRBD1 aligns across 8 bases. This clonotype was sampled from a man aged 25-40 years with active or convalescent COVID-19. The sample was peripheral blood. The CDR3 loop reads CASSGTGTGLEGYTF. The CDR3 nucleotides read TGCGCCAGCAGCGGCACCGGGACAGGACTGGAAGGCTACACCTTC.